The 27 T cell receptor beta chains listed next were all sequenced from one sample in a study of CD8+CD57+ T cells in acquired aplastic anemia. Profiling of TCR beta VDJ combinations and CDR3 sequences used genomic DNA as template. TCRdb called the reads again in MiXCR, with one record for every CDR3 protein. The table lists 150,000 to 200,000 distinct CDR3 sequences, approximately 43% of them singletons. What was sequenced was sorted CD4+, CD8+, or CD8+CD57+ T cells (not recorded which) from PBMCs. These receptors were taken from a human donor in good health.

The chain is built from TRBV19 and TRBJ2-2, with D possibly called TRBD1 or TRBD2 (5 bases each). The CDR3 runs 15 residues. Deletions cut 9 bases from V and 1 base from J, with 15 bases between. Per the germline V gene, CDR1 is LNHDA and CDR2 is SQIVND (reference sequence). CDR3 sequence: CASHYGTVNTGELFF. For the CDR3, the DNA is TGTGCCAGCCATTACGGGACGGTGAACACCGGGGAGCTGTTTTTT. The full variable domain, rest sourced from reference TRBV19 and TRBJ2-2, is DGGITQSPKYLFRKEGQNVTLSCEQNLNHDAMYWYRQDPGQGLRLIYYSQIVNDFQKGDIAEGYSVSREKKESFPLTVTSAQKNPTAFYLCASHYGTVNTGELFFGEGSRLTVL.

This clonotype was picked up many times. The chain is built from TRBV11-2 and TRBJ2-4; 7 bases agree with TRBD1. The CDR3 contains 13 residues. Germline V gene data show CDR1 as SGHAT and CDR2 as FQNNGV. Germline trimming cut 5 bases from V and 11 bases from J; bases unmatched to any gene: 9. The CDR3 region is CASSRGQDKFQYF. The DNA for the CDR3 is TGTGCCAGCAGCAGGGGGCAGGATAAGTTTCAGTACTTC.

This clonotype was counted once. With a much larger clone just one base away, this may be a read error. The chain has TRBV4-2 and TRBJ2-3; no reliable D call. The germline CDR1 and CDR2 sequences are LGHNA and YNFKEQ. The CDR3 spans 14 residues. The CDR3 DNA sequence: TGTGCCAGCAGCCCCCGGATAGGCACAGATGCGCAGTATTTT. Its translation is CASSPRIGTDAQYF.

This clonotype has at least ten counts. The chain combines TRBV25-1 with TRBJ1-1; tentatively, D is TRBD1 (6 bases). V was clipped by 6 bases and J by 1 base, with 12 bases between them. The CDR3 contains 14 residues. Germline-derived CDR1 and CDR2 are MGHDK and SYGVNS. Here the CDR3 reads CASSATGQNTEAFF. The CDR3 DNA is TGTGCCAGCAGCGCCACGGGACAGAACACTGAAGCTTTCTTT. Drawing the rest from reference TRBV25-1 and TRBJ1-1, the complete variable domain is EADIYQTPRYLVIGTGKKITLECSQTMGHDKMYWYQQDPGMELHLIHYSYGVNSTEKGDLSSESTVSRIRTEHFPLTLESARPSHTSQYLCASSATGQNTEAFFGQGTRLTVV.

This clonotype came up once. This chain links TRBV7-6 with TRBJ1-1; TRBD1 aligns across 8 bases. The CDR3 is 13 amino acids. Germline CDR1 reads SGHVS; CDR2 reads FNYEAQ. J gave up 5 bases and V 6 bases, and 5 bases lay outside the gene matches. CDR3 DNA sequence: TGTGCCAGCAGGAAAGACAGGGGTACTGAAGCTTTCTTT. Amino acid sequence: CASRKDRGTEAFF.

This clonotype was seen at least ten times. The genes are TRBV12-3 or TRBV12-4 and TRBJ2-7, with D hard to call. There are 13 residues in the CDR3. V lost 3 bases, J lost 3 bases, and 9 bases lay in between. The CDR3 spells CASSFYEDYEQYF. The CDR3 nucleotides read TGTGCCAGCAGTTTTTATGAGGACTACGAGCAGTACTTC.

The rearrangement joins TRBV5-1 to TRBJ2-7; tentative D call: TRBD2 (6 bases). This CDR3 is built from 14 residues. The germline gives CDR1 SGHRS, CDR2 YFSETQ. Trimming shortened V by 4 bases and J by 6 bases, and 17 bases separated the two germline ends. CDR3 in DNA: TGCGCCAGCAGCATCGGGACTCCAGAGGGCGAGCAGTACTTC. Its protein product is CASSIGTPEGEQYF.

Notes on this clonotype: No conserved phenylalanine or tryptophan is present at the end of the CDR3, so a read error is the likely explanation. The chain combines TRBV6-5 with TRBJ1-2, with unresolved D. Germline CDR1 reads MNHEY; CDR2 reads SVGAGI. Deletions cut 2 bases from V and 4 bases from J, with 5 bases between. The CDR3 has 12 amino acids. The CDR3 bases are TGTGCCAGCAGTTACGTGGGCTATGGCTACACCTCC. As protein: CASSYVGYGYTS.

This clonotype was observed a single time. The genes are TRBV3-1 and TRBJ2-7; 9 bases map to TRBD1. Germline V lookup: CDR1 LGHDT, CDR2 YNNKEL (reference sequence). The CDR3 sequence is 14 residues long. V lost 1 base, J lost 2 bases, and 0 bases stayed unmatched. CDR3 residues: CASSQGTGAYEQYF. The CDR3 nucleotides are TGTGCCAGCAGCCAAGGGACAGGGGCCTACGAGCAGTACTTC.

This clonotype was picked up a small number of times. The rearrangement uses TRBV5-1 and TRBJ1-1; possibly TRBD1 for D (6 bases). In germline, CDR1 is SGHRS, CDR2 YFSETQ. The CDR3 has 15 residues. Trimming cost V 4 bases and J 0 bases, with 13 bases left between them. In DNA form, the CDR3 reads TGCGCCAGCAGCATAACCGGACAGTTGAACACTGAAGCTTTCTTT. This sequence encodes CASSITGQLNTEAFF.

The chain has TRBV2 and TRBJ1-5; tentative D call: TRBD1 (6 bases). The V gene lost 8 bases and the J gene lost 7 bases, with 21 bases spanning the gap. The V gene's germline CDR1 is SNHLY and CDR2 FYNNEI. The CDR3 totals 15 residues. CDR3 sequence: CASAPAGKGGQPQHF. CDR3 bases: TGTGCCAGCGCGCCCGCAGGGAAGGGGGGCCAGCCCCAGCATTTT.

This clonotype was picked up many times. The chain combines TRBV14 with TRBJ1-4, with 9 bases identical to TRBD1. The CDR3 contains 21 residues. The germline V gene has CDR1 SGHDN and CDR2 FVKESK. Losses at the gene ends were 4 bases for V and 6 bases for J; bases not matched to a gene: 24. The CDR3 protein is CASSPTTPGAADRDRDEKLFF. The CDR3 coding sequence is TGTGCCAGCAGCCCCACAACGCCTGGAGCGGCGGACCGGGACAGGGATGAAAAACTGTTTTTT.

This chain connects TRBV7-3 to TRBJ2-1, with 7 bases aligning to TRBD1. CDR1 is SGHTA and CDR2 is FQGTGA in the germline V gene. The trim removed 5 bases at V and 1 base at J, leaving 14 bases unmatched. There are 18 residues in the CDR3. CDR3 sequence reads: CASSLTLGGGSSYNEQFF. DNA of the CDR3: TGTGCCAGCAGCCTTACCTTAGGGGGCGGAAGTTCCTACAATGAGCAGTTCTTC.

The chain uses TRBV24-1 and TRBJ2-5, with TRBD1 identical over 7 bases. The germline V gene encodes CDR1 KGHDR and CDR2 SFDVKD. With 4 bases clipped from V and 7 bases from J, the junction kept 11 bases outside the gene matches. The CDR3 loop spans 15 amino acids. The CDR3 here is CATSDPVEQGRTQYF. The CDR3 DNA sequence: TGTGCCACCAGTGACCCGGTTGAACAGGGGAGGACCCAGTACTTC.

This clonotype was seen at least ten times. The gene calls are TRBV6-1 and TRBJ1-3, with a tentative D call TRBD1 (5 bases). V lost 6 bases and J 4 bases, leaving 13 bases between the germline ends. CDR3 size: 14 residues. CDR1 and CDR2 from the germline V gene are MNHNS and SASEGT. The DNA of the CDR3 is TGTGCCAGCAGCCGAGGGGCTTCCGGAAACACCATATATTTT. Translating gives CASSRGASGNTIYF.

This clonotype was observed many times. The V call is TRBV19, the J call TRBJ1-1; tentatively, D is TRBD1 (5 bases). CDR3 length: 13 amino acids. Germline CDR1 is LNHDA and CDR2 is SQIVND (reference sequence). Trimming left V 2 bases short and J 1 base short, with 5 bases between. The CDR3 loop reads CASSIQGNTEAFF. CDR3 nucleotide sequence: TGTGCCAGTAGTATACAGGGGAACACTGAAGCTTTCTTT.

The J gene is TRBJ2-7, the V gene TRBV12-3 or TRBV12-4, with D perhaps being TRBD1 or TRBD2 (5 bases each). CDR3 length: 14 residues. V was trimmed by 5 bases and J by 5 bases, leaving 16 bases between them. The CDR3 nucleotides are TGTGCCAGCAGTCCCCGGGCAGGGAGTAACGAGCAGTACTTC. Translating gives CASSPRAGSNEQYF.

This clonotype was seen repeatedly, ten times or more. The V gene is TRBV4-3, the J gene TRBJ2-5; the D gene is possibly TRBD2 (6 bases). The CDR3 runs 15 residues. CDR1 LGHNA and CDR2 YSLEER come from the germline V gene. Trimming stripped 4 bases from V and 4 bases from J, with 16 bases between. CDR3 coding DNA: TGCGCCAGCAGCCCGGGCAGTCTGGGGGGAGAGACCCAGTACTTC. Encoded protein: CASSPGSLGGETQYF.

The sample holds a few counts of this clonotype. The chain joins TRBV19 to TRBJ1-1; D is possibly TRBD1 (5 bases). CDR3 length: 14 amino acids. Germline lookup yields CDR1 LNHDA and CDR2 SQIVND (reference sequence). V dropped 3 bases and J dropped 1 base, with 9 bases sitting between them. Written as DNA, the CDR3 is TGTGCCAGTAGTATTGGGACGGCGAACACTGAAGCTTTCTTT. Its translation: CASSIGTANTEAFF. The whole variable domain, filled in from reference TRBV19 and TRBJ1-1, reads DGGITQSPKYLFRKEGQNVTLSCEQNLNHDAMYWYRQDPGQGLRLIYYSQIVNDFQKGDIAEGYSVSREKKESFPLTVTSAQKNPTAFYLCASSIGTANTEAFFGQGTRLTVV.

The CDR3 reads CASSEFVTANTEAFF. In DNA, the CDR3 is TGCGCCAGCAGTGAGTTCGTGACGGCGAACACTGAAGCTTTCTTT. The chain employs TRBV10-1 and TRBJ1-1; D unclear. The germline V and J ends were trimmed by 1 base and 1 base, with 10 bases remaining between them. Germline V gives CDR1 WNHNN, CDR2 SYGVQD (reference sequence). This CDR3 has 15 residues.

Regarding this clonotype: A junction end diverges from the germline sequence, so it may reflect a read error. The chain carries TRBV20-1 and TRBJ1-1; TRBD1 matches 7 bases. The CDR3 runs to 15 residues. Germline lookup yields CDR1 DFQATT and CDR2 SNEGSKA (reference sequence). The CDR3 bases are TGCAGTGCTAGAGAACCACAGGGGAGGAACACTGAAGCTCTCTTT. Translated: CSAREPQGRNTEALF.

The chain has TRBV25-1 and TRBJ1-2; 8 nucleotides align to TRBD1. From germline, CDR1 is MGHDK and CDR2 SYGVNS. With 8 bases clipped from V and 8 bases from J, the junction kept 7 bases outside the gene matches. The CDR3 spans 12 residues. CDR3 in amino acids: CASLGQGGGYTF. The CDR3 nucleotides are TGTGCCAGCCTAGGACAGGGCGGAGGCTACACCTTC.

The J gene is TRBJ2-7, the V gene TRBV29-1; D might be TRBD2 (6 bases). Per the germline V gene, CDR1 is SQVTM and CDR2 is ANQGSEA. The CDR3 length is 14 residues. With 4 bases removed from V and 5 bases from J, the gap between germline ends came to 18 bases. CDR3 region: CSVVLGGRLNEQYF. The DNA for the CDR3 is TGCAGCGTTGTTCTGGGGGGACGCCTGAACGAGCAGTACTTC.

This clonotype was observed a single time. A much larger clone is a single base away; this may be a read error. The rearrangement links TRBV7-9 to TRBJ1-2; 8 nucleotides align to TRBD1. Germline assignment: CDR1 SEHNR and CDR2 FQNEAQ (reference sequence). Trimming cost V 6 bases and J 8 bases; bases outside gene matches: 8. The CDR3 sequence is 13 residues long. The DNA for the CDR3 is TGTGCCAGCAGACCCGACAGGGGCGGCGGCTACACCTTC. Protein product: CASRPDRGGGYTF. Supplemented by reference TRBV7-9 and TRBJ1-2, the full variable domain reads DTGVSQNPRHKITKRGQNVTFRCDPISEHNRLYWYRQTLGQGPEFLTYFQNEAQLEKSRLLSDRFSAERPKGSFSTLEIQRTEQGDSAMYLCASRPDRGGGYTFGSGTRLTVV.

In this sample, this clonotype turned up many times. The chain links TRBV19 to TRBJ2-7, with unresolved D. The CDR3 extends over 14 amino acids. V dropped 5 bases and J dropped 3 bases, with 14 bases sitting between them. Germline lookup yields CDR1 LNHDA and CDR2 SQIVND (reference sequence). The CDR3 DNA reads TGTGCCAGTAGTGATGCTAGGCTGGGCTACGAGCAGTACTTC. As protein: CASSDARLGYEQYF.

CDR3: CATSDPGTSYEQFF. In DNA form, the CDR3 reads TGTGCCACCAGTGACCCCGGGACAAGCTATGAGCAGTTCTTC. V and J are TRBV24-1 and TRBJ2-1; D is perhaps TRBD1 (6 bases). CDR1 and CDR2 (germline): KGHDR, SFDVKD. With 4 bases removed from V and 8 bases from J, the gap between germline ends came to 14 bases. This CDR3 is 14 amino acids long.

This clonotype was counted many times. CDR3 sequence (DNA): TGTGCCAGCAGTTTTGGGGTGTCGAGCTCCTACGAGCAGTACTTC. Amino acids: CASSFGVSSSYEQYF. This chain joins TRBV12-3 or TRBV12-4 and TRBJ2-7; D is ambiguous. V lost 3 bases and J 0 bases, leaving 12 bases between the germline ends. This CDR3 contains 15 residues.